This record concerns one TCR beta chain sequence. Clones were read by immunoSEQ multiplex PCR, and TCRdb kept only the in-frame ones, dropping some. The table has 30,000 to 40,000 clones, 91% seen once. This specimen comes from a study of T cell changes during pregnancy in multiple sclerosis. CDR1 and CDR2 (germline): MDHEN, SYDVKM. J was trimmed by 9 bases and V by 7 bases; bases with no gene match: 12. CDR3 size: 16 residues. The input for sequencing was CD4+ T cells from peripheral blood mononuclear cells, taken in the third trimester of pregnancy. This receptor was obtained from a female donor in good health, enrolled as a control in a pregnancy study. The V and J genes are TRBV28 and TRBJ2-3; 14 bases match TRBD2. The CDR3 region is CASTLGLAGAGRTQYF. CDR3 coding DNA: TGTGCCAGCACCTTGGGACTAGCGGGGGCCGGGAGAACGCAGTATTTT. Full variable domain (remainder filled in from reference TRBV28 and TRBJ2-3): DVKVTQSSRYLVKRTGEKVFLECVQDMDHENMFWYRQDPGLGLRLIYFSYDVKMKEKGDIPEGYSVSREKKERFSLILESASTNQTSMYLCASTLGLAGAGRTQYFGPGTRLTVL.